The T cell receptor (beta chain) under discussion was sequenced for a study of T-cell memory formation after mild COVID-19. Germline-derived CDR1 and CDR2 are LGHNA and YNFKEQ. V shed 1 base, J shed 2 bases, and the junction held 5 bases outside the gene matches. The length of the CDR3 is 16 residues. With regard to this clonotype: Its target is not known.

TCRdb redid the calling of the 5' RACE reads with MiXCR, one entry per CDR3 protein. In the table there are about 290,000 distinct CDR3 sequences, around 15% of which are singletons. Points from the study as a whole: Pre-infection memory harbored some responding clones, suggesting cross-reactive memory joined.

This rearrangement joins TRBV4-2 to TRBJ2-5, with 9 positions matching TRBD2. This TCR came from a man younger than 30 who had mild COVID-19 (a few samples of this study predate the infection). Cell type and time point are not known. The material sequenced was PBMCs or a T cell subset sorted from them (not recorded which). The CDR3 reads CASSQVAGGLQETQYF. Here the CDR3 DNA reads TGTGCCAGCAGCCAAGTGGCGGGGGGGTTGCAAGAGACCCAGTACTTC.